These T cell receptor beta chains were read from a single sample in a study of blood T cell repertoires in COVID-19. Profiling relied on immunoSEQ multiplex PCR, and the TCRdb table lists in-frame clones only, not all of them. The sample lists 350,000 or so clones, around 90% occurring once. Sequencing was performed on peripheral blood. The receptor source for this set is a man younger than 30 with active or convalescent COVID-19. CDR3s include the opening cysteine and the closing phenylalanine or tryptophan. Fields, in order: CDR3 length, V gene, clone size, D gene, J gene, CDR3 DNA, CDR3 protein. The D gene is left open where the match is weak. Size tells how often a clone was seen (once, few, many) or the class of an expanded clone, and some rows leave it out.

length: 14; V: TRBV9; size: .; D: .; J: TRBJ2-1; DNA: TGTGCCAGCAGCGTAGGTCTGGGGGCGCAAGGGCAGTTCTTC; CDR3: CASSVGLGAQGQFF
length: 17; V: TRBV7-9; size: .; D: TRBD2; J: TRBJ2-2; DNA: TGTGCCAGCAGCTTACCGCGACTAGCGGGGGACACCGGGGAGCTGTTTTTT; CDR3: CASSLPRLAGDTGELFF
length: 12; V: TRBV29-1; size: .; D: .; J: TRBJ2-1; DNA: TGCAGCGGGGGGGACAGTTACAATGAGCAGTTCTTC; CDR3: CSGGDSYNEQFF
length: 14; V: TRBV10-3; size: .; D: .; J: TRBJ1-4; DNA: TGTGCCATCAGTGAAGTCAATAACGGGGAAAAACTGTTTTTT; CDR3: CAISEVNNGEKLFF
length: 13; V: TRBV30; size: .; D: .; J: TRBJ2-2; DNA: TGTGCCTGGACAGGGCTAGTAACCGGGGAGCTGTTTTTT; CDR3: CAWTGLVTGELFF
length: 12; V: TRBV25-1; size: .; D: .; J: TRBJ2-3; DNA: TGTGCCAGCGCCCCCGCGGGTACGTTGAAGTATTTT; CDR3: CASAPAGTLKYF
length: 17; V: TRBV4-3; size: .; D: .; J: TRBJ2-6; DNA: TGCGCCAGCAGCCAAGATAGACGCAACTCTGGGGCCAACGTGCTGACTTTC; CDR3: CASSQDRRNSGANVLTF
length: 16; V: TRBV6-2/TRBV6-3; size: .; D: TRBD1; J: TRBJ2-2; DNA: TGTGCCAGCAGTACATGGGACAGGGCGAACACCGGGGAGCTGTTTTTT; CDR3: CASSTWDRANTGELFF
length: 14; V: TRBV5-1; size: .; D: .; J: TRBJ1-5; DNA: TGCGCCAGCAGCTGGGGAACGGGGAATCAGCCCCAGCATTTT; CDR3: CASSWGTGNQPQHF
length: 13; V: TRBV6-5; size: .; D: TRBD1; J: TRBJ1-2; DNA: TGTGCCAGCAGTTACTCGACAGGGAATGGCTACACCTTC; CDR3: CASSYSTGNGYTF
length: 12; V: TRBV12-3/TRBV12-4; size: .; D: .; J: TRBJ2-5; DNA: TGTGCCAGCAGTGGCGGGGAAGAGACCCAGTACTTC; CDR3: CASSGGEETQYF
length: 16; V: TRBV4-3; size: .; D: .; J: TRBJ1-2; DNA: TGCGCCAGCAGCGCTAGTACCTCGGGGGGGATAGGAGGCTACACCTTC; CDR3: CASSASTSGGIGGYTF
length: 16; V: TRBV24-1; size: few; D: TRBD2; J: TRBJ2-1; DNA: TGTGCCACCAGTGATCCTAGCGGGGGGGCCCCCAATGAGCAGTTCTTC; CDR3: CATSDPSGGAPNEQFF
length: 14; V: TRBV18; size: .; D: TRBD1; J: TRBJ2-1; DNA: TGTGCCAGTAGACAGGGGGTCTCCTACAATGAGCAGTTCTTC; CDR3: CASRQGVSYNEQFF
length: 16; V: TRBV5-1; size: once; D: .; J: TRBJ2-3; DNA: TGCGCCAGCAGCTTGGAGCACCTAACTACCACAGATACGCAGTATTTT; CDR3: CASSLEHLTTTDTQYF
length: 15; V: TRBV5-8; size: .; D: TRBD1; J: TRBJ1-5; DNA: TGTGCCAGCAGCTTGGTGGGACAGGGACATCAGCCCCAGCATTTT; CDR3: CASSLVGQGHQPQHF
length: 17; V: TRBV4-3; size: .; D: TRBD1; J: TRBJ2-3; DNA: TGCGCCAGCAGCCCGACGTTTGGACAGGGATTCACAGATACGCAGTATTTT; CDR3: CASSPTFGQGFTDTQYF
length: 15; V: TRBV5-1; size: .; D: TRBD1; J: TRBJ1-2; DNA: TGCGCCAGCAGCTCGGGACAGGGGACTAACTATGGCTACACCTTC; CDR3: CASSSGQGTNYGYTF
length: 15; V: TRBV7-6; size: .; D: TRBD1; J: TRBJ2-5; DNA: TGTGCCAGCAGCTTTACCCGGGACAGAGAGGAGACCCAGTACTTC; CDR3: CASSFTRDREETQYF
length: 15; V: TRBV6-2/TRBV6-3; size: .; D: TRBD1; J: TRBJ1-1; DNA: TGTGCCAGCAGTTTTTGGACAGGGATGAGCACTGAAGCTTTCTTT; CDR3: CASSFWTGMSTEAFF
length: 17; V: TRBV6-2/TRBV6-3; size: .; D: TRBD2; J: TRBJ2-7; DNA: TGTGCCAGCAGTTACTCCCCCGCGGGAGGGCGGGCCTACGAGCAGTACTTC; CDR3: CASSYSPAGGRAYEQYF
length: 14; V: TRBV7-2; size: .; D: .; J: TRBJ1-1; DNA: TGTGCCAGCAGCTTAGGGGGGGTTGGAGCTGAAGCTTTCTTT; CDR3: CASSLGGVGAEAFF
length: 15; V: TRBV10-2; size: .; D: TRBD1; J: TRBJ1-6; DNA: TGCGCCAGCAGTGAGGACAGGGAAGATAATTCACCCCTCCACTTT; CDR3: CASSEDREDNSPLHF
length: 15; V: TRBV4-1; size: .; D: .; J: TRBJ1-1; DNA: TGCGCCAGCAGCCAAGATCTTTGGCGGTACACTGAAGCTTTCTTT; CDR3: CASSQDLWRYTEAFF
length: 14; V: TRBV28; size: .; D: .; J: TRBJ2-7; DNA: TGTGCCAGCAGTTTCAGGGGTTTGTCCTACGAGCAGTACTTC; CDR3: CASSFRGLSYEQYF